The 24 T cell receptor beta chains listed next were all sequenced from one sample in a study of blood T cell repertoires in COVID-19. Method: immunoSEQ multiplex PCR; TCRdb's copy keeps in-frame clones and lacks some. The table shows under 400,000 clones, with roughly 90% occurring only once. Sequencing was performed on PBMCs or T cells enriched from blood (not recorded which). The source is a woman in her 30s who had been exposed to COVID-19.

The V gene is TRBV10-3, the J gene TRBJ1-2; 7 bases line up with TRBD1. The CDR3 has 15 residues. Trimming removed 6 bases from V and 2 bases from J; junction bases left unmatched: 9. Germline V gives CDR1 ENHRY, CDR2 SYGVKD. CDR3 in amino acids: CAISHTIQGNYGYTF. The CDR3 DNA is TGTGCCATCAGCCACACGATACAGGGGAACTATGGCTACACCTTC.

V is TRBV6-5 and J is TRBJ2-7; 8 bases map to TRBD2. J lost 2 bases, V lost 2 bases, and 5 bases had no gene match. Germline loops: CDR1 MNHEY, CDR2 SVGAGI. The CDR3 runs 15 residues. The CDR3: CASSYSTSGAYEQYF. In nucleotides, the CDR3 is TGTGCCAGCAGTTACAGTACTAGCGGAGCCTACGAGCAGTACTTC.

The chain recombines TRBV19 with TRBJ2-4, with 11 positions matching TRBD2. The CDR3 runs 13 residues. V dropped 7 bases and J dropped 7; count of bases not matched to a gene: 3. Germline V gene lookup returns CDR1 LNHDA and CDR2 SQIVND (reference sequence). CDR3 sequence: CASTRTSGNIQYF. Here the CDR3 DNA reads TGTGCCAGTACTCGGACTAGCGGGAACATTCAGTACTTC.

This chain links TRBV7-8 with TRBJ1-3, with 9 bases that match TRBD1. CDR1 is SGHVS and CDR2 is FQNEAQ in the germline V gene. The length of the CDR3 is 15 residues. With V trimmed by 5 bases and J by 2 bases, 4 bases remained unmatched. CDR3 sequence (DNA): TGTGCCAGCAGCAAAACAGGGGGCACTGGAAACACCATATATTTT. Amino acids: CASSKTGGTGNTIYF.

This chain uses TRBV2 with TRBJ2-2; 9 bases align to TRBD1. CDR1 is SNHLY and CDR2 is FYNNEI in the germline V gene. The CDR3 is 14 amino acids. The V gene end was trimmed by 3 bases and the J gene end by 7 bases; junction bases not matched to a gene: 3. The CDR3 DNA follows: TGTGCCAGCAGTGATCAGACAGGGGGCGGGGAGCTGTTTTTT. Residues: CASSDQTGGGELFF. Supplemented by reference TRBV2 and TRBJ2-2, the full variable domain reads EPEVTQTPSHQVTQMGQEVILRCVPISNHLYFYWYRQILGQKVEFLVSFYNNEISEKSEIFDDQFSVERPDGSNFTLKIRSTKLEDSAMYFCASSDQTGGGELFFGEGSRLTVL.

In this sample, this clone turned up a few times. This chain connects TRBV21-1 to TRBJ1-5. TRBV21-1 is a pseudogene segment. This CDR3 contains 14 residues. The CDR3: CASLVWGVGQPQHF. CDR3 nucleotide sequence: TGTGCCAGCTTAGTATGGGGGGTAGGTCAGCCCCAGCATTTT.

Comment on this clone: The same CDR3 is also encoded by other DNA sequences in this sample. This chain connects TRBV5-1 to TRBJ2-5, with D possibly matching TRBD2 (6 bases). Trimming pared 1 base from V and 2 bases from J, leaving 12 bases between. CDR3 length: 15 residues. Germline CDR1 is SGHRS and CDR2 is YFSETQ. The CDR3 is CASSLQGLVQETQYF. CDR3 bases: TGCGCCAGCAGCTTGCAGGGACTTGTACAAGAGACCCAGTACTTC. Full variable domain (rest looked up from reference TRBV5-1 and TRBJ2-5): KAGVTQTPRYLIKTRGQQVTLSCSPISGHRSVSWYQQTPGQGLQFLFEYFSETQRNKGNFPGRFSGRQFSNSRSEMNVSTLELGDSALYLCASSLQGLVQETQYFGPGTRLLVL.

The rearrangement uses TRBV7-6 and TRBJ2-1; 10 bases fit TRBD2. Germline V gives CDR1 SGHVS, CDR2 FNYEAQ. This CDR3 region has 17 residues. Trimming at V came to 5 bases and at J to 5 bases, leaving 12 bases not matched to a gene. CDR3 in amino acids: CASSRLASGSLDNEQFF. CDR3 DNA sequence: TGTGCCAGCAGCCGTCTGGCTAGCGGGAGTCTTGACAATGAGCAGTTCTTC.

The chain combines TRBV7-2 with TRBJ2-1, with 15 bases fitting TRBD2. CDR1 and CDR2 (germline): SGHTA, FQGNSA. Trimming removed 4 bases from V and 4 bases from J; junction bases left unmatched: 8. CDR3 length: 18 residues. The CDR3 DNA reads TGTGCCAGCAGCTCACCGGGACTAGCGGGGGGCTCTTACAATGAGCAGTTCTTC. Its protein is CASSSPGLAGGSYNEQFF.

The chain joins TRBV7-2 to TRBJ2-7; 8 nucleotides line up with TRBD1. This CDR3 spans 16 amino acids. The germline gives CDR1 SGHTA, CDR2 FQGNSA. J was trimmed by 6 bases and V by 7 bases; bases with no gene match: 17. The CDR3 sequence is CASTRRAGGLGPEQYF. CDR3 bases: TGTGCCAGCACCCGCAGGGCAGGGGGCTTGGGGCCCGAGCAGTACTTC.

This rearrangement joins TRBV6-6 to TRBJ2-7; TRBD1 is a possible D gene (6 bases). Germline V gene sequence: CDR1 MNHNY, CDR2 SVGAGI (reference sequence). CDR3 size: 14 residues. Trimming pared 0 bases from V and 0 bases from J, leaving 6 bases between. DNA of the CDR3: TGTGCCAGCAGTTACTCGGGGGCCTCCTACGAGCAGTACTTC. Its translation is CASSYSGASYEQYF.

The gene calls are TRBV4-2 and TRBJ2-1; 8 bases fit TRBD1. The CDR3 length is 15 residues. CDR1 and CDR2 from the germline V gene are LGHNA and YNFKEQ. Trimming removed 3 bases from V and 3 bases from J; junction bases left unmatched: 4. This chain's CDR3 is CASSQGQADYNEQFF. The DNA of the CDR3 is TGTGCCAGCAGCCAGGGACAGGCCGACTACAATGAGCAGTTCTTC.

This clone was counted a single time. The junction shows a germline mismatch at one end, possibly a read error. This chain connects TRBV12-5 to TRBJ1-3; 7 bases line up with TRBD1. Germline lookup yields CDR1 LGHNT and CDR2 FRNRAP. The CDR3 extends over 13 amino acids. The CDR3 is CAVTGTEDARAIF. The CDR3 coding sequence is TGTGCTGTGACCGGGACAGAGGATGCGCGGGCTATTTTT. The full variable domain, completed using reference TRBV12-5 and TRBJ1-3, is DARVTQTPRHKVTEMGQEVTMRCQPILGHNTVFWYRQTMMQGLELLAYFRNRAPLDDSGMPKDRFSAEMPDATLATLKIQPSEPRDSAVYFCAVTGTEDARAIFGEGSWLTVV.

This chain joins TRBV11-2 and TRBJ2-5; possible D gene TRBD1, 6 bases. The length of the CDR3 is 12 residues. The germline CDR1 and CDR2 sequences are SGHAT and FQNNGV. The V gene lost 2 bases and the J gene lost 5 bases, with 6 bases spanning the gap. CDR3 sequence: CASSLQGETQYF. Written as DNA, the CDR3 is TGTGCCAGCAGCTTACAGGGGGAGACCCAGTACTTC.

The gene calls are TRBV12-3 or TRBV12-4 and TRBJ1-3; D call uncertain. V was cut by 1 base and J by 11 bases, with 9 bases left in between. The CDR3 totals 12 residues. CDR3 residues: CASSLVRGSIYF. The CDR3 region has the DNA TGTGCCAGCAGTTTAGTCCGGGGTTCCATATATTTT.

This sequence joins TRBV19 and TRBJ2-3, with 9 bases matching TRBD1. CDR3 length: 15 amino acids. V lost 4 bases and J lost 2; bases outside the gene matches: 4. From germline, CDR1 is LNHDA and CDR2 SQIVND (reference sequence). The DNA of the CDR3 is TGTGCCAGTAGTAGGGGACAGGGCCCCACAGATACGCAGTATTTT. The encoded protein is CASSRGQGPTDTQYF.

As regards this clone: This CDR3 is also generated by other DNA sequences in the sample. CDR3 in amino acids: CASSLAGSTDTQYF. The CDR3 DNA is TGCGCCAGCAGCTTGGCCGGTAGCACAGATACGCAGTATTTT. V is TRBV5-1 and J is TRBJ2-3; D is uncertain. The CDR3 loop spans 14 amino acids. The germline V gene has CDR1 SGHRS and CDR2 YFSETQ. With 0 bases removed from V and 0 bases from J, the gap between germline ends came to 5 bases.

This clone came up once. The chain recombines TRBV15 with TRBJ2-3; D perhaps matches TRBD2 (6 bases). This CDR3 comprises 16 residues. CDR1 and CDR2 from the germline V gene are LNHNV and YYDKDF (reference sequence). Trimming shortened V by 1 base and J by 2 bases, and 13 bases separated the two germline ends. CDR3 residues: CATSRGETSVTDTQYF. The CDR3 DNA sequence: TGTGCCACCAGCAGAGGCGAGACTAGTGTCACAGATACGCAGTATTTT.

The count of this clone is one. The CDR3 sequence is CASSPPPGKDEQYF. The DNA for the CDR3 is TGTGCCAGCTCACCACCCCCAGGGAAGGACGAGCAGTACTTC. The chain employs TRBV18 and TRBJ2-7; the D gene is possibly TRBD1 (5 bases). This CDR3 spans 14 amino acids. Germline-derived CDR1 and CDR2 are KGHSH and LQKENI. With 0 bases removed from V and 5 bases from J, the gap between germline ends came to 11 bases.

The chain joins TRBV27 to TRBJ1-5; TRBD1 is a possible D gene (6 bases). The CDR3 is made up of 15 amino acids. Trimming left V 0 bases short and J 7 bases short, with 13 bases between. CDR1 and CDR2 (germline): MNHEY, SMNVEV (reference sequence). CDR3 loop: CASSLSNRANQPQHF. The CDR3 DNA reads as TGTGCCAGCAGTTTATCGAACAGGGCGAACCAGCCCCAGCATTTT.

The chain couples TRBV5-1 to TRBJ2-3, with TRBD2 identical over 12 bases. Trimming removed 5 bases from V and 0 bases from J; junction bases left unmatched: 4. CDR1 SGHRS and CDR2 YFSETQ come from the germline V gene. This CDR3 contains 16 residues. CDR3 amino acids: CASRPGLAGSTDTQYF. The CDR3 region has the DNA TGCGCCAGCAGACCGGGACTAGCGGGCAGCACAGATACGCAGTATTTT.

The V call is TRBV14, the J call TRBJ2-2, with D perhaps TRBD1 (5 bases). The V and J ends lost 4 bases and 0 bases respectively, with 12 bases between them. This CDR3 has 16 residues. Per germline, CDR1 SGHDN and CDR2 FVKESK. CDR3 DNA: TGTGCCAGCAGCCTCATTTTAGGGGCGAACACCGGGGAGCTGTTTTTT. Translated, it gives CASSLILGANTGELFF.

This chain connects TRBV5-1 to TRBJ2-7; perhaps TRBD2 as D (5 bases). Germline V gene data show CDR1 as SGHRS and CDR2 as YFSETQ. The CDR3 runs 13 residues. V lost 7 bases and J lost 3, with 14 bases in between. The CDR3 DNA reads as TGCGCCAGCCGGGGAGCGGCATACTACGAGCAGTACTTC. Amino acids: CASRGAAYYEQYF.

The chain recombines TRBV24-1 with TRBJ1-1; the D gene is possibly TRBD1 (5 bases). V was shortened by 2 bases and J by 10 bases, with 19 bases between the two germline ends. The CDR3 totals 15 residues. Germline values: CDR1 KGHDR, CDR2 SFDVKD. CDR3 sequence (DNA): TGTGCCACCAGTGATTCCCAGGACACCAACCAAGGAGCTTTCTTT. It specifies CATSDSQDTNQGAFF.